One and the same sample provided the 21 T cell receptor beta chains below, sequenced in a study of Graves' ophthalmopathy and Graves' hyperthyroidism. RNA transcripts provided the template for amplifying TCR beta CDR3 regions. RT-PCR with HTBI primers came first, then second-round multiplex PCR. In TCRdb, the multiplex PCR reads were re-called with MiXCR into one record per CDR3 protein. The table has approximately 45,000 distinct CDR3 sequences, 50% to 65% seen once. Sequenced material: peripheral blood. The source of these receptors is an adult man with Graves' ophthalmopathy.

This clonotype has ten or more counts. This rearrangement joins TRBV7-9 to TRBJ2-3; TRBD2 agrees at 12 bases. This CDR3 is built from 16 residues. V lost 4 bases, J lost 0 bases, and 2 bases stayed unmatched. Germline loops: CDR1 SEHNR, CDR2 FQNEAQ (reference sequence). The CDR3 DNA follows: TGTGCCAGCAGCTGGGGGACTAGCGGGAGCACAGATACGCAGTATTTT. It yields the protein CASSWGTSGSTDTQYF. The full variable domain, in which reference TRBV7-9 and TRBJ2-3 provide the parts outside the CDR3, is DTGVSQNPRHKITKRGQNVTFRCDPISEHNRLYWYRQTLGQGPEFLTYFQNEAQLEKSRLLSDRFSAERPKGSFSTLEIQRTEQGDSAMYLCASSWGTSGSTDTQYFGPGTRLTVL.

About this clonotype: This CDR3 fails to terminate in the conserved phenylalanine or tryptophan, so it likely reflects a read error. The chain links TRBV13 to TRBJ2-7; D is unclear. This CDR3 spans 16 amino acids. Between the trimmed V and J ends, which lost 5 bases and 3 bases, there was a span of 20 bases. The germline V gene has CDR1 PRHDT and CDR2 FYEKMQ (reference sequence). This CDR3 is CASSRSVGLIIYEQYL. The CDR3 DNA follows: TGTGCCAGCAGCCGCTCGGTCGGGCTCATCATCTACGAGCAGTACCTC.

In the case of this clonotype: Here the CDR3 omits its conserved ending phenylalanine or tryptophan, so a read error is the likely source. The chain recombines TRBV18 with TRBJ2-7, with TRBD1 matching over 7 bases. This CDR3 has 14 amino acids. Germline trimming cut 5 bases from V and 8 bases from J; bases unmatched to any gene: 12. Germline V gene lookup returns CDR1 KGHSH and CDR2 LQKENI. CDR3 amino acids: CASSSTGTDFQQYS. The CDR3 region has the DNA TGTGCCAGCTCATCCACCGGGACAGATTTCCAGCAGTACTCC.

Points on this clonotype: The junction shows a germline mismatch at one end, possibly a read error. The DNA of the CDR3 is TGTGCCAGCAGCCGGTCGGTCGGGCTGATCTTC. It is translated as CASSRSVGLIF. The chain recombines TRBV13 with TRBJ2-1; D not certain. Germline assignment: CDR1 PRHDT and CDR2 FYEKMQ (reference sequence). This CDR3 has 11 residues.

The CDR3 loop reads CASLGGSRTYEQYF. CDR3 coding DNA: TGTGCCAGCCTCGGAGGATCTCGGACCTACGAGCAGTACTTC. J is TRBJ2-7 and V is TRBV25-1; TRBD2 is a possible D gene (5 bases). From germline, CDR1 is MGHDK and CDR2 SYGVNS. The CDR3 runs 14 residues. Deletions cut 8 bases from V and 2 bases from J, with 16 bases between.

The J gene is TRBJ2-1, the V gene TRBV20-1; no definite D call. V lost 5 bases and J 4 bases, leaving 12 bases between the germline ends. Germline values: CDR1 DFQATT, CDR2 SNEGSKA (reference sequence). The CDR3 is 13 amino acids. The CDR3 bases are TGCAGTGCTCCTGGCCTCCGATACAATGAGCAGTTCTTC. This codes for CSAPGLRYNEQFF.

In nucleotides, the CDR3 is TGTGCCAGCAGTTTACGGTTGGAGACCCAGTACTTC. Encoded protein: CASSLRLETQYF. This chain links TRBV6-5 with TRBJ2-5; unclear D gene. This CDR3 comprises 12 residues. Germline CDR1 reads MNHEY; CDR2 reads SVGAGI. V was shortened by 4 bases and J by 5 bases, with 8 bases between the two germline ends.

This chain joins TRBV7-8 and TRBJ1-2, with 7 bases fitting TRBD1. The CDR3 is made up of 15 amino acids. Looked up from germline, CDR1 is SGHVS and CDR2 is FQNEAQ. With V trimmed by 8 bases and J by 8 bases, 17 bases remained unmatched. The CDR3 nucleotides are TGTGCCAGCTTAAGACAGGGATCAGGGTTGGTCGGCTACACCTTC. This sequence encodes CASLRQGSGLVGYTF.

The chain employs TRBV19 and TRBJ1-4, with 8 bases identical to TRBD1. This CDR3 is built from 13 residues. The V gene end was trimmed by 7 bases and the J gene end by 7 bases; junction bases not matched to a gene: 5. CDR1 is LNHDA and CDR2 is SQIVND in the germline V gene (reference sequence). This chain's CDR3 is CASTQGAGEKLFF. CDR3 nucleotides: TGTGCCAGTACCCAGGGGGCTGGTGAAAAACTGTTTTTT.

As for this clonotype: Since the CDR3 does not end with the conserved phenylalanine or tryptophan, this likely comes from a read error. This chain uses TRBV11-2 with TRBJ2-7; maybe TRBD2 (6 bases). The germline V gene has CDR1 SGHAT and CDR2 FQNNGV. CDR3 length equals 15 residues. Trimming stripped 0 bases from V and 6 bases from J, with 15 bases between. In DNA, the CDR3 is TGTGCCAGCAGCTTAGAGCGGGTGATGGGGGGCGAGCAGTACTGC. Encoded protein: CASSLERVMGGEQYC.

This clonotype occurred many times. This may come from a read error, since a much larger clone is one base off. The CDR3 ends on some other residue instead of the conserved phenylalanine or tryptophan, so this is likely a read error. The chain employs TRBV2 and TRBJ1-1, with D tentatively TRBD1 (6 bases). The CDR3 has 14 residues. V lost 6 bases and J lost 0, with 11 bases in between. Per the germline V gene, CDR1 is SNHLY and CDR2 is FYNNEI. The CDR3 sequence: CASRADRLNTEAFL. In nucleotides, the CDR3 is TGTGCCAGCAGGGCAGACAGGCTGAACACTGAAGCTTTCCTT.

This clonotype was found a few times. The chain combines TRBV6-6 with TRBJ2-1; 8 nucleotides align to TRBD2. The CDR3 is 16 residues long. Germline V gene lookup returns CDR1 MNHNY and CDR2 SVGAGI (reference sequence). J was trimmed by 3 bases and V by 2 bases; bases with no gene match: 6. The CDR3 sequence: CASSYVTSGHYNEQFF. CDR3 bases: TGTGCCAGCAGTTACGTAACTAGCGGACACTACAATGAGCAGTTCTTC.

The V gene is TRBV25-1, the J gene TRBJ2-7; maybe TRBD2 (6 bases). The CDR3 consists of 14 residues. CDR1 is MGHDK, CDR2 SYGVNS, per germline. Trimming stripped 5 bases from V and 5 bases from J, with 16 bases between. CDR3 bases: TGTGCCAGCAGTCCGGGACTGGTCTACCACGAGCAGTACTTC. This encodes CASSPGLVYHEQYF.

The chain couples TRBV6-4 to TRBJ2-1; 11 bases are shared with TRBD2. Germline CDR1 MRHNA, CDR2 SNTAGT. The trim removed 7 bases at V and 7 bases at J, leaving 6 bases unmatched. CDR3 length: 14 amino acids. CDR3 residues: CASTSLAGVNEQFF. The CDR3 region has the DNA TGTGCCAGCACATCACTAGCGGGAGTGAATGAGCAGTTCTTC.

Comment on this clonotype: One end of the junction varies from germline; a read error may be responsible. The J gene is TRBJ2-2, the V gene TRBV7-2; D possibly corresponds to TRBD1 (5 bases). The CDR3 is 16 amino acids. Germline V lookup: CDR1 SGHTA, CDR2 FQGNSA. CDR3 region: CVSSLSQGSYIGELFF. CDR3 bases: TGTGTCAGCAGCTTAAGCCAGGGTTCATACATCGGGGAGCTGTTTTTT.

The chain carries TRBV7-2 and TRBJ2-7; possible D gene TRBD2, 8 bases. With 5 bases removed from V and 4 bases from J, the gap between germline ends came to 15 bases. The CDR3 extends over 14 amino acids. Germline V gene sequence: CDR1 SGHTA, CDR2 FQGNSA. Here the CDR3 DNA reads TGTGCCAGCAGCCCGGTAGCGGGACAGTACGAGCAGTACTTC. Translating gives CASSPVAGQYEQYF.

At least ten counts were recorded for this clonotype. The chain is built from TRBV7-9 and TRBJ2-1, with 8 nucleotides matching TRBD2. The CDR3 length is 16 residues. Trimming removed 3 bases from V and 7 bases from J; junction bases left unmatched: 11. Germline-derived CDR1 and CDR2 are SEHNR and FQNEAQ (reference sequence). The CDR3 coding sequence is TGTGCCAGCAGCTTCACGACCGGGAGGGTTGTGAATGAGCAGTTCTTC. Translating it yields CASSFTTGRVVNEQFF.

This clonotype was seen ten or more times. This chain links TRBV2 with TRBJ1-1; weak D call: TRBD1 (6 bases). CDR1 and CDR2 (germline): SNHLY, FYNNEI. The CDR3 has 15 residues. Deletions cut 6 bases from V and 4 bases from J, with 18 bases between. CDR3 region: CASRGANREGTEAFF. The CDR3 nucleotides read TGTGCCAGCAGAGGAGCTAACAGGGAGGGCACTGAAGCTTTCTTT.

In this sample, this clonotype turned up once. CDR3 loop: CASSSVEGARSEAFF. The CDR3 DNA is TGTGCCAGCAGCTCCGTGGAGGGGGCAAGGTCTGAAGCTTTCTTT. This chain links TRBV2 with TRBJ1-1, with TRBD1 matching over 7 bases. The V gene's germline CDR1 is SNHLY and CDR2 FYNNEI. The CDR3 length is 15 residues. V was clipped by 6 bases and J by 6 bases; unmatched bases: 13.

On this clonotype: A read error may account for a junction end that differs from germline. The chain uses TRBV20-1 and TRBJ2-5; 7 bases fit TRBD1. The CDR3 contains 13 residues. CDR1 is DFQATT, CDR2 SNEGSKA, per germline (reference sequence). CDR3 loop: CNAYFTGAQTQYF. The CDR3 nucleotides are TGCAATGCTTACTTTACAGGGGCGCAGACCCAGTACTTC.

A word on this clonotype: One end of the junction varies from germline; a read error may be responsible. The chain links TRBV18 to TRBJ1-5, with a possible D match to TRBD1 (5 bases). CDR3 length equals 16 residues. CDR1 KGHSH and CDR2 LQKENI come from the germline V gene. CDR3 in DNA: TGTGCCAGCTCACAACCACCGGACAAAGGCAATCAGCCCCAGCAATTT. Translating it yields CASSQPPDKGNQPQQF.